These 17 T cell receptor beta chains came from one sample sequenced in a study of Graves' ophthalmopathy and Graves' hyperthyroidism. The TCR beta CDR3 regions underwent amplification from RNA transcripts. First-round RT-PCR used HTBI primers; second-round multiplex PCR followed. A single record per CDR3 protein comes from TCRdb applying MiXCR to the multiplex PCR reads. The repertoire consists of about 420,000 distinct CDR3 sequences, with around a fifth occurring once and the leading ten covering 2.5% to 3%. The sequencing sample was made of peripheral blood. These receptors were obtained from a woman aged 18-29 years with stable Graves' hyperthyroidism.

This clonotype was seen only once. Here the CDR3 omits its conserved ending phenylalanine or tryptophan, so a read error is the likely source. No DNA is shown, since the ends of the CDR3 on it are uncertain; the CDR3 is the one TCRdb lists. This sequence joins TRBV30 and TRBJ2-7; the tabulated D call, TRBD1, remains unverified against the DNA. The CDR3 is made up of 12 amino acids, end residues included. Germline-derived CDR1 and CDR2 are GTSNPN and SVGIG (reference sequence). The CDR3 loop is CALGQGAYEQCY.

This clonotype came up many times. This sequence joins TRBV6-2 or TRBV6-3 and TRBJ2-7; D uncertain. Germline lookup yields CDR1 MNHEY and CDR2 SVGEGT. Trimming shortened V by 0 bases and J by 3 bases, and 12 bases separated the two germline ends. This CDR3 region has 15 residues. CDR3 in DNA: TGTGCCAGCAGTTACTCGATTCAATCTTACTACGAGCAGTACTTC. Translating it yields CASSYSIQSYYEQYF.

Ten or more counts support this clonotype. CDR3 loop: CSVEKYLNTGELFF. The CDR3 DNA follows: TGCAGCGTCGAAAAATACCTAAACACCGGGGAGCTGTTTTTT. The rearrangement links TRBV29-1 to TRBJ2-2, with unresolved D. The V gene's germline CDR1 is SQVTM and CDR2 ANQGSEA. V was trimmed by 6 bases and J by 2 bases, leaving 13 bases between them. This CDR3 is 14 amino acids long.

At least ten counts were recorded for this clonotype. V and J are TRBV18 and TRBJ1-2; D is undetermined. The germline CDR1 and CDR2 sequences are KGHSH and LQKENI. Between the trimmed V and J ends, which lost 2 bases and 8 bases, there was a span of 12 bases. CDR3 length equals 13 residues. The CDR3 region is CASSPGPRLGYTF. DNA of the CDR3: TGTGCCAGCTCACCAGGACCACGGCTAGGCTACACCTTC.

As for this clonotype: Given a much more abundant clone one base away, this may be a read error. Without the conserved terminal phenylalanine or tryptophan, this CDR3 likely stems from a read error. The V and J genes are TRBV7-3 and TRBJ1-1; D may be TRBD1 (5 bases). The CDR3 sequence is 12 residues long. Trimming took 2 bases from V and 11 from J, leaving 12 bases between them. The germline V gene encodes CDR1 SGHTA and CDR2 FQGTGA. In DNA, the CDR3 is TGTGCCAGCAGCTTATCTCGGACACCGGCTTTCTTG. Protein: CASSLSRTPAFL.

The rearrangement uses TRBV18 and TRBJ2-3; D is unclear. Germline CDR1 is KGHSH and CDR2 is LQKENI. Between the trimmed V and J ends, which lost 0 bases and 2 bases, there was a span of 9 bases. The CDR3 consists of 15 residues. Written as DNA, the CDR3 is TGTGCCAGCTCACCACCGGACCGAACCACAGATACGCAGTATTTT. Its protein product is CASSPPDRTTDTQYF. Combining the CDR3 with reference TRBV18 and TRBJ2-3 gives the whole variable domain NAGVMQNPRHLVRRRGQEARLRCSPMKGHSHVYWYRQLPEEGLKFMVYLQKENIIDESGMPKERFSAEFPKEGPSILRIQQVVRGDSAAYFCASSPPDRTTDTQYFGPGTRLTVL.

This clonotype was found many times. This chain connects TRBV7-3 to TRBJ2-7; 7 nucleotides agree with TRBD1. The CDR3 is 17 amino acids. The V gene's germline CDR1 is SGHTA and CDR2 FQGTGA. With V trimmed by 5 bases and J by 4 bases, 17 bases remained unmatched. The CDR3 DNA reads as TGTGCCAGCAGCCCCCCTTCCGGCCGGGACAGACATTACGAGCAGTACTTC. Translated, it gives CASSPPSGRDRHYEQYF.

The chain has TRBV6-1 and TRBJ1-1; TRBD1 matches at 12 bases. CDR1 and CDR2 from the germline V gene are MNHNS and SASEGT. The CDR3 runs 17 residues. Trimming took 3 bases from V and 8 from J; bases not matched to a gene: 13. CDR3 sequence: CASSEALWDRGPTEAFF. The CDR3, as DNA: TGTGCCAGCAGTGAGGCACTGTGGGACAGGGGGCCCACAGAAGCTTTCTTT.

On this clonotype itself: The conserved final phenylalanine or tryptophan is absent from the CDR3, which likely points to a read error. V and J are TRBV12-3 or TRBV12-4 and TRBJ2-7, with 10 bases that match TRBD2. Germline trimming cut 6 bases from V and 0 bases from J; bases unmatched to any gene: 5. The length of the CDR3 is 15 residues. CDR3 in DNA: TGTGCCAGCAGCCATAGCGGGAGGACCTCCTACGAGCAGTACTAC. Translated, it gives CASSHSGRTSYEQYY.

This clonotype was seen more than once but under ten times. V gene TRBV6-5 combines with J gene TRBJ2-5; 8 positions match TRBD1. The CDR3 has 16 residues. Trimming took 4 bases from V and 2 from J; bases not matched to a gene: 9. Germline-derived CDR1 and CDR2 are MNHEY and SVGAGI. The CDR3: CASSSRTGNLQETQYF. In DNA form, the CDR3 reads TGTGCCAGCAGTTCTAGGACAGGGAACCTTCAAGAGACCCAGTACTTC.

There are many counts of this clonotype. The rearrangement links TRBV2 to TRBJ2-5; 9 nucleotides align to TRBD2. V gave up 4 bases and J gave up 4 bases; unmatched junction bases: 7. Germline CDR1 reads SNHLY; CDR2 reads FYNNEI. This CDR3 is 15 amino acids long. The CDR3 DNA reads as TGTGCCAGCAGTGGGGGAGCGGGAGGAGGAGAGACCCAGTACTTC. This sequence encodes CASSGGAGGGETQYF.

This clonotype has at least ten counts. CDR3 bases: TGTGCCAGCAGTTACTCGCTGCAGGGGGCTGGAAAGACCCAGTACTTC. It translates to CASSYSLQGAGKTQYF. The chain joins TRBV6-5 to TRBJ2-5, with 8 bases matching TRBD1. Trimming removed 0 bases from V and 6 bases from J; junction bases left unmatched: 9. In germline, CDR1 is MNHEY, CDR2 SVGAGI. The CDR3 covers 16 residues.

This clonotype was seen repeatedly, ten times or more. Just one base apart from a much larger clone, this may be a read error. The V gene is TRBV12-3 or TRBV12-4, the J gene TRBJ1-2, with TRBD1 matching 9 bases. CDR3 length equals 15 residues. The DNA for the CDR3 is TGTGCCGGCAGTCCGCGACAGGGGGGGGTCTATGGCTACACCTTC. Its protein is CAGSPRQGGVYGYTF.

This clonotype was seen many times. The CDR3 here is CASSASWGDTEAFF. CDR3 sequence (DNA): TGTGCCAGCAGTGCCTCCTGGGGGGACACTGAAGCTTTCTTT. This chain uses TRBV6-4 with TRBJ1-1, with D perhaps matching TRBD1 (5 bases). V dropped 4 bases and J dropped 3 bases, with 12 bases sitting between them. CDR1 and CDR2 from the germline V gene are MRHNA and SNTAGT. The CDR3 is 14 residues long.

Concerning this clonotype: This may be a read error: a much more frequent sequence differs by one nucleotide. The DNA for the CDR3 is TGTGCCAGCACGGGACAGGGGCCTTCACACCTCCACTTT. Protein: CASTGQGPSHLHF. The chain recombines TRBV9 with TRBJ1-6; 10 nucleotides align to TRBD1. The V gene's germline CDR1 is SGDLS and CDR2 YYNGEE. The CDR3 totals 13 residues.

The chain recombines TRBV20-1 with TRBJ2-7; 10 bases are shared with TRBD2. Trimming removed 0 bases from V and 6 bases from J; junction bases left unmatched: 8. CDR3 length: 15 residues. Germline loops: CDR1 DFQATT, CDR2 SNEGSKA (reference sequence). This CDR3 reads CSARDPSGSPREQYF. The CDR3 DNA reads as TGCAGTGCTAGAGACCCTAGCGGGAGCCCGCGCGAGCAGTACTTC.

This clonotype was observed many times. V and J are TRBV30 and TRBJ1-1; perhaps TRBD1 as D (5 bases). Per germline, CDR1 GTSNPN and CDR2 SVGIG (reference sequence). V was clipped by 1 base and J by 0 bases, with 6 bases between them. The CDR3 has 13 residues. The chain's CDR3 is CAWSGGMNTEAFF. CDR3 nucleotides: TGTGCCTGGAGTGGGGGCATGAACACTGAAGCTTTCTTT.